This T cell receptor beta chain was documented in a study of response to subunit inactivated influenza vaccine (dated by TCRdb to the late 2010s). With respect to the entire study: The study used deep quantitative T cell receptor repertoire profiling to track responses to a trivalent subunit inactivated influenza vaccine. Overall results and qualifications from the work: According to the authors, only a limited number of new T cells may be recruited by each seasonal influenza vaccination.

Unmatched junction bases come to 13, with V trimmed by 4 bases and J by 1 base. The germline V gene (reference sequence) sets CDR1 to SGHAT and CDR2 to FQDESV. The CDR3 runs 19 residues from the cysteine to the phenylalanine. Only the CDR3 part of the read is kept: 57 bases, read in frame from the first base. This clonotype was observed a handful of times. Which antigen it targets is not known. Base quality data are lacking; no much larger clone is found one base away. Library preparation was by RT-PCR. Reads for this sample came from an Illumina HiSeq 2500. Using fastp at Q25 and MiXCR, TCRdb reprocessed the public reads and kept productive beta chains. CDR3 protein sequences are deduplicated, and each keeps its most common genes and DNA. Within this sample are under 200,000 distinct CDR3 sequences, with about 10% of them counted one time only. 35% to 40% of the sample is in the top ten clones.

The material sequenced was CD8+ T cells sorted from PBMCs, taken approximately 25 months after vaccination. The chain couples TRBV11-1 to TRBJ2-4; 10 bases in between match TRBD1. The TCR sequence derives from a man between 50 and 75 years old who received an inactivated influenza vaccine. Donor details come from another sample of the same person, matched by shared clones. The CDR3 protein is CASSSASQTGGYAKNIQYF. The nucleotides read TGTGCCAGCAGCTCAGCATCCCAGACAGGGGGCTATGCCAAAAACATTCAGTACTTC.